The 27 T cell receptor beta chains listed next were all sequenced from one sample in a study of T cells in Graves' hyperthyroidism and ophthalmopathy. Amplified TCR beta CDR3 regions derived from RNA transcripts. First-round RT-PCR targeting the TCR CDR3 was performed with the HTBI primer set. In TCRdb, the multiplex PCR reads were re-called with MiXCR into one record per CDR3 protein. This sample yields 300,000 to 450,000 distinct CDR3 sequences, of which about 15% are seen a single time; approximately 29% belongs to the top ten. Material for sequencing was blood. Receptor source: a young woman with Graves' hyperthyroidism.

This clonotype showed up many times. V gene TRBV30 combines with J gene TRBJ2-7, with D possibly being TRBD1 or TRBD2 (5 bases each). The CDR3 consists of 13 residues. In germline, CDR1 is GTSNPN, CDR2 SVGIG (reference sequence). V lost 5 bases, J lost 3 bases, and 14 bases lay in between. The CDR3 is CAWVQGRNYEQYF. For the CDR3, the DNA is TGTGCCTGGGTCCAGGGACGCAACTACGAGCAGTACTTC. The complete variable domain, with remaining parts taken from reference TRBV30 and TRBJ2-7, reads SQTIHQWPATLVQPVGSPLSLECTVEGTSNPNLYWYRQAAGRGLQLLFYSVGIGQISSEVPQNLSASRPQDRQFILSSKKLLLSDSGFYLCAWVQGRNYEQYFGPGTRLTVT.

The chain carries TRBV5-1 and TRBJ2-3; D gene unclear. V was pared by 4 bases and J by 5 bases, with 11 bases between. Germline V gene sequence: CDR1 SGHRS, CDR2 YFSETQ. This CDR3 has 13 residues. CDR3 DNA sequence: TGCGCCAGCAGCCCAGCGCTTGGAGATACGCAGTATTTT. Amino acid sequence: CASSPALGDTQYF.

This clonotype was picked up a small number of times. This CDR3 is CASSPRTEGEAFF. Written as DNA, the CDR3 is TGTGCCAGCTCACCACGGACAGAGGGCGAAGCTTTCTTT. V usage is TRBV18 and J usage is TRBJ1-1, with D tentatively TRBD1 (6 bases). CDR1 is KGHSH, CDR2 LQKENI, per germline. Trimming shortened V by 1 base and J by 8 bases, and 11 bases separated the two germline ends. This CDR3 region has 13 residues.

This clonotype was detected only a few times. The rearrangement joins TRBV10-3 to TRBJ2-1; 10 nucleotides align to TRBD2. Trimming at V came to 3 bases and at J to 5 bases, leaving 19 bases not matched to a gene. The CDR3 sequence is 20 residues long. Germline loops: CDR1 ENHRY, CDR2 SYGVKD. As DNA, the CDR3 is TGTGCCATCAGTGACTACGGGGGGGTAGCGGGAGGCCGGGGGCACAATGAGCAGTTCTTC. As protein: CAISDYGGVAGGRGHNEQFF.

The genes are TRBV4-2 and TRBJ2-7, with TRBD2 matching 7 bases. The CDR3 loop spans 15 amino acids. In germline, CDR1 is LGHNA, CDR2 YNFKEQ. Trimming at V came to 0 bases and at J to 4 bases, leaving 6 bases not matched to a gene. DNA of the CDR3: TGTGCCAGCAGCCAAGAGGCGCGGGAGATATACGAGCAGTACTTC. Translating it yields CASSQEAREIYEQYF.

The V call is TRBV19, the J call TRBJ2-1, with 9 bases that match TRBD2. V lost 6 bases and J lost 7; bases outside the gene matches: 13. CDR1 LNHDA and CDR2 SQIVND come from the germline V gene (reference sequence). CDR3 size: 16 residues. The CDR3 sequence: CASRSGVAGEWNEQFF. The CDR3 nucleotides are TGTGCCAGTAGATCCGGGGTAGCGGGAGAATGGAATGAGCAGTTCTTC.

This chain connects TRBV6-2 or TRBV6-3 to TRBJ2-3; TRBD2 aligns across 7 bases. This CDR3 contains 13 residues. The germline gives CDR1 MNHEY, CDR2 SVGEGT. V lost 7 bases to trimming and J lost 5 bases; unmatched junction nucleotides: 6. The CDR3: CASMGGSLDTQYF. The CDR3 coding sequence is TGTGCCAGCATGGGCGGGAGCTTAGATACGCAGTATTTT.

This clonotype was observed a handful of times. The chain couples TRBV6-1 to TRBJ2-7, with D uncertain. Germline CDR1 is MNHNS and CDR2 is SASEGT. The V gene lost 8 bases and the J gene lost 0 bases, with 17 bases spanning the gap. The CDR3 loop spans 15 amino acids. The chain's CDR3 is CASHGHLLGSYEQYF. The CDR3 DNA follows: TGTGCCAGCCACGGGCATCTATTGGGCTCCTACGAGCAGTACTTC.

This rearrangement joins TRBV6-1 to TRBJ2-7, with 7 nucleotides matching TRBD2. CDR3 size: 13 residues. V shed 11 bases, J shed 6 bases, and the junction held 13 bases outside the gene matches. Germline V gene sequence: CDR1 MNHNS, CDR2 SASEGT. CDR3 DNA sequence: TGTGCCTCCGCCCGGGGTGGGGGGGGCGAGCAGTACTTC. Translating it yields CASARGGGGEQYF.

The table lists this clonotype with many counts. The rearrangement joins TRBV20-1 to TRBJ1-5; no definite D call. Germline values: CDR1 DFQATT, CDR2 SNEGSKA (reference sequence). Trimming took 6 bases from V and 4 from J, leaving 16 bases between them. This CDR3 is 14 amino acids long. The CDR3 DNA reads TGCAGTGCCCCTCGTTCCGGGCCTAATCAGCCCCAGCATTTT. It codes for CSAPRSGPNQPQHF.

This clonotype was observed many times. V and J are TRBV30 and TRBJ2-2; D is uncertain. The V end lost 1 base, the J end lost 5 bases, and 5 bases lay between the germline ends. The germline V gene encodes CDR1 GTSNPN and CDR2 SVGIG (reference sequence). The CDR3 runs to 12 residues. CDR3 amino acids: CAWSDSTGELFF. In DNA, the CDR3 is TGTGCCTGGAGTGACTCTACCGGGGAGCTGTTTTTT.

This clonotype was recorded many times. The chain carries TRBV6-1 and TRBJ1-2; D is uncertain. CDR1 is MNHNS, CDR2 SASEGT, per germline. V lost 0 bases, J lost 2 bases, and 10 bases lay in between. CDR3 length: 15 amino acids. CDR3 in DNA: TGTGCCAGCAGTGAAGCTGGGTCGCGGAACTATGGCTACACCTTC. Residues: CASSEAGSRNYGYTF.

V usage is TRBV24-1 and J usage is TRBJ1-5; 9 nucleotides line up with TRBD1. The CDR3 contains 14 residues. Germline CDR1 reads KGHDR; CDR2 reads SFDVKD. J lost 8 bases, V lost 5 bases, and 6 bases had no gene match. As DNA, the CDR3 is TGTGCCACCAGTGGACCCGGGACAGGGAAGCCCCAGCATTTT. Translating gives CATSGPGTGKPQHF.

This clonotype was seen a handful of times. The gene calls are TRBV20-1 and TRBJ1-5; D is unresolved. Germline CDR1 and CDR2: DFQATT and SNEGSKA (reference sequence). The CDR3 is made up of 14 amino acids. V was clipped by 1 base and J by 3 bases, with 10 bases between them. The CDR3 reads CSARGTVDNQPQHF. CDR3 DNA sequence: TGCAGTGCTAGAGGTACAGTTGACAATCAGCCCCAGCATTTT.

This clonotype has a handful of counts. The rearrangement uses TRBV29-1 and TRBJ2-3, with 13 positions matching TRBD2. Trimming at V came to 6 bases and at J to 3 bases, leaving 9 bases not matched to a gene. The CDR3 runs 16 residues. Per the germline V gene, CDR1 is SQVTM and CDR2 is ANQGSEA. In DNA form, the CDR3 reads TGCAGCGTGACCCTCGCGACTAGCGGGAGGACAGATACGCAGTATTTT. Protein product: CSVTLATSGRTDTQYF.

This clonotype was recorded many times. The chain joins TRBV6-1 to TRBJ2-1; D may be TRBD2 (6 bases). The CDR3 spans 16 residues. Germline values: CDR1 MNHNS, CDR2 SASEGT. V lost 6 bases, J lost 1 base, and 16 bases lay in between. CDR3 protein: CASSRYRELSYNEQFF. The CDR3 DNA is TGTGCCAGCAGCAGATACCGGGAGTTGTCCTACAATGAGCAGTTCTTC.

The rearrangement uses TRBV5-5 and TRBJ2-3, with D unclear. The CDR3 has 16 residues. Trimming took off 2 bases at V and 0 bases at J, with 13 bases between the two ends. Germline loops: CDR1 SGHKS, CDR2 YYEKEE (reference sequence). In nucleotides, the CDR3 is TGTGCCAGCAGCTTAAGGGTACCGGCCAGCACAGATACGCAGTATTTT. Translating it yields CASSLRVPASTDTQYF.

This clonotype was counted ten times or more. This CDR3 is CAWMVGSTEAFF. The CDR3, as DNA: TGTGCCTGGATGGTAGGCTCGACTGAAGCTTTCTTT. The chain recombines TRBV30 with TRBJ1-1; the D is unclear. Trimming stripped 4 bases from V and 5 bases from J, with 11 bases between. The CDR3 spans 12 residues. Per the germline V gene, CDR1 is GTSNPN and CDR2 is SVGIG (reference sequence).

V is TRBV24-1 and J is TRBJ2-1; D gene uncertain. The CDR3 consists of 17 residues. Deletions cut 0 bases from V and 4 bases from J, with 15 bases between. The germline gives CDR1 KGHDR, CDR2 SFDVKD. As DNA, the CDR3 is TGTGCCACCAGTGATTTGTCTTCGAACAGCTTTTACAATGAGCAGTTCTTC. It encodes CATSDLSSNSFYNEQFF.

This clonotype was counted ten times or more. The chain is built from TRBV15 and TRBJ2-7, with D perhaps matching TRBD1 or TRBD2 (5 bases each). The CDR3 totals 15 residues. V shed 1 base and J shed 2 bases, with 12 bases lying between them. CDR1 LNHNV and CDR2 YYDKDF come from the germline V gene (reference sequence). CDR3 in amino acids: CATSRVVGDAYEQYF. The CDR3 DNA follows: TGTGCCACCAGCAGAGTGGTCGGGGACGCCTACGAGCAGTACTTC.

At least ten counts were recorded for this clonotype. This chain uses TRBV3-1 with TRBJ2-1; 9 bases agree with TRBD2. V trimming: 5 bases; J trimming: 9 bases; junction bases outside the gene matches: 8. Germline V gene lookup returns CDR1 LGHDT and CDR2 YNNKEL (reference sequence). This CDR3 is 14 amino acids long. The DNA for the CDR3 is TGTGCCAGCAGCGTATCGGGGACTAGCAGTGAGCAGTTCTTC. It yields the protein CASSVSGTSSEQFF.

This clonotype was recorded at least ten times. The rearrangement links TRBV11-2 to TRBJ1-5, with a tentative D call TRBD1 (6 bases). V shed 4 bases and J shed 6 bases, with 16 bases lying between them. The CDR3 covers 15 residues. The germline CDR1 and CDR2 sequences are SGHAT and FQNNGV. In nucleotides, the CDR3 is TGTGCCAGCAGCTCCCAGGGTCAGGGGAGTCAGCCCCAGCATTTT. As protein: CASSSQGQGSQPQHF.

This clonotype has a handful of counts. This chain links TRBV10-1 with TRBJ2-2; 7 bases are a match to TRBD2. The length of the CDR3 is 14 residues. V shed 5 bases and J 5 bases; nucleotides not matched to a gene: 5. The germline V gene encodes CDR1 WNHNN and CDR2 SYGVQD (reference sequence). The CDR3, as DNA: TGCGCCAGCAGTCTCGGCGGGAGTACCGGGGAGCTGTTTTTT. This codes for CASSLGGSTGELFF.

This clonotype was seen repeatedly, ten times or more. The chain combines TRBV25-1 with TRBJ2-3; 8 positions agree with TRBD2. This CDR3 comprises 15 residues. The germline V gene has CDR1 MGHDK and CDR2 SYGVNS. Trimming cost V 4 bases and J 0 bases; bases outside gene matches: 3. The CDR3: CASSGTSYSTDTQYF. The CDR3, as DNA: TGTGCCAGCAGTGGGACTAGCTATAGCACAGATACGCAGTATTTT.

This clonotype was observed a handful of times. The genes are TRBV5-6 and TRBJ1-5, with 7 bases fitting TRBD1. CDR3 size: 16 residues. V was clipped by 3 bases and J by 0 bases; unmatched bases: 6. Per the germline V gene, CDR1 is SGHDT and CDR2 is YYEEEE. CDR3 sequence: CASSSNRGYSNQPQHF. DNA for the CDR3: TGTGCCAGCAGCTCAAACAGGGGATATAGCAATCAGCCCCAGCATTTT.

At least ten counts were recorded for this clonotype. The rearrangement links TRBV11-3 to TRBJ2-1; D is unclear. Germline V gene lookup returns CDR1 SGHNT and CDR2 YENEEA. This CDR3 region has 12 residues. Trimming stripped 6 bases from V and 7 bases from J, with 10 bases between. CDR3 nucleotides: TGTGCCAGCAGGAAAGGGCGGAATGAGCAGTTCTTC. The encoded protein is CASRKGRNEQFF.

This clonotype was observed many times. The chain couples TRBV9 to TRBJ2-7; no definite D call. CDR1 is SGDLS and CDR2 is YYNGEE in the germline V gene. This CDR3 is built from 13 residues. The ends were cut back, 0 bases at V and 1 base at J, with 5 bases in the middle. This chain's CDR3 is CASSVGLSYEQYF. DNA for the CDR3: TGTGCCAGCAGCGTAGGGCTTTCCTACGAGCAGTACTTC.